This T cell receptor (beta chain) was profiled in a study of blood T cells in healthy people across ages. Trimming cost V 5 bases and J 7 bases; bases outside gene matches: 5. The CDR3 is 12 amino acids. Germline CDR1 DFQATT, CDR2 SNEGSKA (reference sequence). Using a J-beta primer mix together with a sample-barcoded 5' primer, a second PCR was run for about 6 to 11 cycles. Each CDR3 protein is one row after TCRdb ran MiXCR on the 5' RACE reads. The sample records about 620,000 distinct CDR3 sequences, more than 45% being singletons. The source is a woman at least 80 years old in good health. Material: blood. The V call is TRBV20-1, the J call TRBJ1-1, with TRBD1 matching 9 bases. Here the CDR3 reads CSAPDRGIEAFF. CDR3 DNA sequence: TGCAGTGCTCCGGACAGGGGCATTGAAGCTTTCTTT.